The following is a T cell receptor beta chain sequence with its context. A few counts support this clone. What this receptor recognizes is not known. No per-base quality is available; no much larger clone lies one base away. Genomic DNA was extracted from sorted cells for sequencing of the TCRbeta CDR3 region. The immunoSEQ Assay was used for sequencing of TCRbeta CDR3 regions. Drawn from immuneACCESS, this table holds only the in-frame rearrangements with V and J called that TCRdb kept. Clones are partly lost; checked studies trace under half to an unresolved V gene and leave the rest unexplained. The sample table lists 55,000 to 60,000 clones, 70% to 90% of them with a count of one. The ten largest clones take up around 0.8% of the sample. From the cysteine up to the phenylalanine, the CDR3 has a length of 13 residues. Only the CDR3 part of the read is kept: 39 bases, read in frame from the first base. Looking up the germline V gene yields CDR1 KGHSH and CDR2 LQKENI. V lost 3 bases and J lost 7 bases; the stretch between them is 12 bases long.

The data were obtained in a study of OX40 agonist ivuxolimab in advanced cancers. Turning to the overall study: Ivuxolimab was an agonistic, fully human IgG2 monoclonal antibody directed against OX40 (CD134), a costimulatory receptor. Of the roughly 51 dose-escalation patients, hepatocellular carcinoma was present in about 19, melanoma in around 15, renal cell carcinoma in 9 and head and neck cancer in 9. The monotherapy dose-escalation portion (N ≈ 52 patients) of the phase I ivuxolimab trial is reported in the paper. Patients were allowed to have had prior anti-PD-1, anti-PD-L1 or anti-CTLA-4 therapy, and more than 30% of the dose-escalation patients had previously received checkpoint inhibitors. Peripheral TCRbeta sequencing was intended to test whether TCR sequence diversity was altered and clonal T-cell expansion was caused by ivuxolimab. Partial responses occurred in three dose-escalation patients, of whom one had hepatocellular carcinoma and two had cutaneous melanoma. Intravenous ivuxolimab was administered to patients every 2 weeks at six dose levels: 0.01, 0.1, 0.3, 1.5, 3 and 10 mg/kg. In the dose-escalation cohort, 82.7% of patients were male, and the mean age was approximately 64 years, with a range of roughly 20 to 85. Summary of the overall study and its limitations: After ivuxolimab, expanded clones were on average more numerous among CD8+ T cells than among CD4+ T cells. Antigen specificity was not determined for the clonally expanded peripheral T cells. Partial responders in the 0.1-3.0 mg/kg groups had among the lowest normalized peripheral clonal expansion, especially among CD8+ T cells. Low levels of normalized T-cell clonal expansion were also seen in some patients who did not respond. At doses of 0.1 to 3.0 mg/kg, clonal expansion of both CD4+ and CD8+ blood T cells was observed from baseline to week 6.

The trial excluded patients who had a history of autoimmune disease or who were on systemic immunosuppression. In every dose cohort, peripheral blood was drawn for TCR sequencing at baseline, cycle 4 day 1, and cycle 7 day 1. The samples were drawn from a first-in-human, open-label, multicenter phase I dose-escalation trial of ivuxolimab. Adults with locally advanced or metastatic melanoma, renal cell, hepatocellular, or head and neck squamous cell carcinoma were enrolled in the trial. Before TCR sequencing, CD4+ and CD8+ T cells were separately sorted from peripheral blood. The sequence joins TRBV18 to TRBJ1-2; TRBD1 is perhaps the D gene, given 6 matching bases. The specimen comprised CD4+ or CD8+ T cells sorted from blood, sampled in a trial of the OX40 agonist ivuxolimab. The receptor's source is an adult with an advanced solid tumor such as melanoma, head and neck, liver or kidney cancer. The DNA reads as follows: TGTGCCAGCTCACCCGACGCACAGGGTGGCTACACCTTC. It codes for CASSPDAQGGYTF.